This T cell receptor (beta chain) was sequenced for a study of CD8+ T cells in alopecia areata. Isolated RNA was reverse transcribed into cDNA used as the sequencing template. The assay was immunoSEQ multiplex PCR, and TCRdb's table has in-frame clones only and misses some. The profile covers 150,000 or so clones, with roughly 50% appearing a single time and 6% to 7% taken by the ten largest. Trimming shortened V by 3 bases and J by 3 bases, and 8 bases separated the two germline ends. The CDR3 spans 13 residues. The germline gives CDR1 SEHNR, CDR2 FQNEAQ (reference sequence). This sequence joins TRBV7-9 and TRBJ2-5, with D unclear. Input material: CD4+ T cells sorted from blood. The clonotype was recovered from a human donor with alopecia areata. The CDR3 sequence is CASSLPPKETQYF. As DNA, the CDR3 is TGTGCCAGCAGCTTGCCCCCCAAAGAGACCCAGTACTTC.